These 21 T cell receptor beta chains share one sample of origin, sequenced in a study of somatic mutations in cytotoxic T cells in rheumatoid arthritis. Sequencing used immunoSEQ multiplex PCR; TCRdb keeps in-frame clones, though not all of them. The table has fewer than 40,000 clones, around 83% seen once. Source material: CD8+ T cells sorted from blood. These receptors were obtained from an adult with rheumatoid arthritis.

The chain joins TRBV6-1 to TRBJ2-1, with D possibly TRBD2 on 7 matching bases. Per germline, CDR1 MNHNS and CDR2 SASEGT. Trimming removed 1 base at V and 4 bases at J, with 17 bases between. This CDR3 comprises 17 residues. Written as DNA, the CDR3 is TGTGCCAGCAGTGAAGGGGGGGGCTCCTCGGTTTACAATGAGCAGTTCTTC. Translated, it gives CASSEGGGSSVYNEQFF.

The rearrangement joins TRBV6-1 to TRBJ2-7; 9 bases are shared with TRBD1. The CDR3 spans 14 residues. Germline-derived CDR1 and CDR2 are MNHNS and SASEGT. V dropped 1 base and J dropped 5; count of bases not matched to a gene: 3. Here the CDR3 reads CASSEDRGLNEQYF. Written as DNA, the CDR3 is TGTGCCAGCAGTGAAGACAGGGGGCTGAACGAGCAGTACTTC.

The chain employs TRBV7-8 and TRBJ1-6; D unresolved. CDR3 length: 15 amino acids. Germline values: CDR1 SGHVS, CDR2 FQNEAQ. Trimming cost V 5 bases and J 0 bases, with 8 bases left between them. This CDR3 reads CASSLGSSYNSPLHF. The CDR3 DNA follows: TGTGCCAGCAGCCTGGGTAGCTCCTATAATTCACCCCTCCACTTT.

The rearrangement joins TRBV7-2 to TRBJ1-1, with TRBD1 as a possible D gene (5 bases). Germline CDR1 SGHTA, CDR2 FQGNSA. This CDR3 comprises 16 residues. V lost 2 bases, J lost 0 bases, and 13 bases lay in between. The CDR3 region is CASSLYRIGVNTEAFF. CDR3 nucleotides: TGTGCCAGCAGCTTATACAGGATCGGAGTGAACACTGAAGCTTTCTTT.

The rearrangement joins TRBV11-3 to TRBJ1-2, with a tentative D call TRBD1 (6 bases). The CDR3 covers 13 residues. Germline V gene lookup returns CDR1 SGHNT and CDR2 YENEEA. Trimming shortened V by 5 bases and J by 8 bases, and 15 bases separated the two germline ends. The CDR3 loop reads CASSRDISKGYTF. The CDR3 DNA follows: TGTGCCAGCAGCCGGGACATTTCGAAGGGCTACACCTTC.

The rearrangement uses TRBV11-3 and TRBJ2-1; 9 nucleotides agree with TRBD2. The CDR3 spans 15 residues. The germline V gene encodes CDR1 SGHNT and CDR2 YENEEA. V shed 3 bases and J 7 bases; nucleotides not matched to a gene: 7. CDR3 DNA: TGTGCCAGCAGCTTGTTGCGGGGGGGAATTAATGAGCAGTTCTTC. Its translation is CASSLLRGGINEQFF.

The CDR3 reads CASSFVGTSGNEQFF. The DNA of the CDR3 is TGTGCCAGCAGCTTTGTTGGGACTAGCGGGAATGAGCAGTTCTTC. The genes are TRBV7-2 and TRBJ2-1, with 12 bases lining up with TRBD2. The germline V gene has CDR1 SGHTA and CDR2 FQGNSA. The trim removed 3 bases at V and 7 bases at J, leaving 4 bases unmatched. This CDR3 has 15 residues.

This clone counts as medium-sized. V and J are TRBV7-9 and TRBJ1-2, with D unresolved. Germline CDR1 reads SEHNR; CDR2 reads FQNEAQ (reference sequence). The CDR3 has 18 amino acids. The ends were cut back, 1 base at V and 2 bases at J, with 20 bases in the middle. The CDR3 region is CASSLVSHRHSANYGYTF. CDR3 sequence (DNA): TGTGCCAGCAGCTTAGTAAGTCATCGACATTCGGCCAACTATGGCTACACCTTC.

The CDR3 DNA follows: TGTGCCAGCAGGGGACAGGGCTACACCTTC. Translated: CASRGQGYTF. The chain recombines TRBV6-6 with TRBJ1-2, with 7 bases aligning to TRBD1. Germline V CDR1 and CDR2: MNHNY, SVGAGI (reference sequence). V lost 6 bases and J lost 8; bases outside the gene matches: 0. The CDR3 covers 10 residues.

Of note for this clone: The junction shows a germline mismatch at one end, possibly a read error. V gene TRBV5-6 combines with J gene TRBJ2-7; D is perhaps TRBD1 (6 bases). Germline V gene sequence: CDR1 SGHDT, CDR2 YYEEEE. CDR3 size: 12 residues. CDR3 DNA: TGTGCCAGCAGCGATGGACAGTCCTTTAATCACTTC. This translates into CASSDGQSFNHF.

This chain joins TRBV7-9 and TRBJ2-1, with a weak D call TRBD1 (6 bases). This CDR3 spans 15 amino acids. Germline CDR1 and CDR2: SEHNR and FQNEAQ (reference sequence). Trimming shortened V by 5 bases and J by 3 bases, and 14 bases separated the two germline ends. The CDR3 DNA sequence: TGTGCCAGCAGCCTCCCGACAGGTAACTACAATGAGCAGTTCTTC. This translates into CASSLPTGNYNEQFF.

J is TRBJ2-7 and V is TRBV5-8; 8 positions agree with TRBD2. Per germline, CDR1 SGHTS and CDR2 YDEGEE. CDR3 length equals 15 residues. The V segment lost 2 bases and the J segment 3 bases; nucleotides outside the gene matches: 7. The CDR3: CASSFRGLAGYEQYF. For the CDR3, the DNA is TGTGCCAGCAGCTTCCGGGGCCTAGCGGGCTACGAGCAGTACTTC. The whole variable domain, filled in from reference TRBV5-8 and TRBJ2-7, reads EAGVTQSPTHLIKTRGQQATLRCSPISGHTSVYWYQQALGLGLQFLLWYDEGEERNRGNFPPRFSGRQFPNYSSELNVNALELEDSALYLCASSFRGLAGYEQYFGPGTRLTVT.

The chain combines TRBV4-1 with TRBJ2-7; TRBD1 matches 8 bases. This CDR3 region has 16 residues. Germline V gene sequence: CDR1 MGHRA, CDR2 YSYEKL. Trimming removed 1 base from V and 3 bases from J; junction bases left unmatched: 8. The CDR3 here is CASSQVGETGDYEQYF. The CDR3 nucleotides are TGCGCCAGCAGCCAAGTGGGGGAGACAGGGGACTACGAGCAGTACTTC.

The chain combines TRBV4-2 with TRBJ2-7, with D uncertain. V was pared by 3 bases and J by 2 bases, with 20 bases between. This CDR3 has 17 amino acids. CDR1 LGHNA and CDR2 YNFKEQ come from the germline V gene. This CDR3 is CASSQDTGLKGAYEQYF. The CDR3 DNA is TGTGCCAGCAGCCAGGATACGGGTCTCAAGGGCGCCTACGAGCAGTACTTC.

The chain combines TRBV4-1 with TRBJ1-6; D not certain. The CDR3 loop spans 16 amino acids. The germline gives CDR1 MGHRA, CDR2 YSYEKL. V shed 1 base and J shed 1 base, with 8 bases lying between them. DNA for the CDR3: TGCGCCAGCAGCCAAGGACAAGGGTCCTATAATTCACCCCTCCACTTT. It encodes CASSQGQGSYNSPLHF.

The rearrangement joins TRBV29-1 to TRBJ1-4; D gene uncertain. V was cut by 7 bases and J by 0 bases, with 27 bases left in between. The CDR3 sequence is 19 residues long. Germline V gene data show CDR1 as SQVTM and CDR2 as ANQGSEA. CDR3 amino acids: CSALIVLDAGSATNEKLFF. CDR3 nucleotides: TGCAGCGCCCTCATAGTTTTAGATGCAGGATCTGCAACTAATGAAAAACTGTTTTTT.

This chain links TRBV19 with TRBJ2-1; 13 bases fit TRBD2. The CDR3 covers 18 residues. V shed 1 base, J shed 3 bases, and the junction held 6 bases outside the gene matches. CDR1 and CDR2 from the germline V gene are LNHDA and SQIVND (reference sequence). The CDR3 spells CASSIASRTSGSYNEQFF. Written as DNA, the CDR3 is TGTGCCAGTAGTATAGCCTCCAGGACTAGCGGGAGCTACAATGAGCAGTTCTTC.

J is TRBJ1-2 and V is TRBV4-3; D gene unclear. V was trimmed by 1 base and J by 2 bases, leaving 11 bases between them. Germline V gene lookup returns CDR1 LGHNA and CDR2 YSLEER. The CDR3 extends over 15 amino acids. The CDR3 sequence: CASSQGRLWNYGYTF. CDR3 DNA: TGCGCCAGCAGCCAAGGACGGTTGTGGAACTATGGCTACACCTTC.

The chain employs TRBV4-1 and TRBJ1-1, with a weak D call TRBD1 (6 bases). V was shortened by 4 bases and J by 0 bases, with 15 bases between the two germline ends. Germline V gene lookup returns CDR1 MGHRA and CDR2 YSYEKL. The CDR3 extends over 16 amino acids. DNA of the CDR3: TGCGCCAGCAGCCGGCAGACGGACAGTATGAACACTGAAGCTTTCTTT. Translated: CASSRQTDSMNTEAFF.

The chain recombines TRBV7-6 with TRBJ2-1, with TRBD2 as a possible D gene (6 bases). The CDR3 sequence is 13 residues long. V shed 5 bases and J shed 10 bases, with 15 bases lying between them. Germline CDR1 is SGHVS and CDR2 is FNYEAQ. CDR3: CASSPYGGGEQFF. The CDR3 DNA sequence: TGTGCCAGCAGCCCATATGGTGGAGGGGAGCAGTTCTTC.

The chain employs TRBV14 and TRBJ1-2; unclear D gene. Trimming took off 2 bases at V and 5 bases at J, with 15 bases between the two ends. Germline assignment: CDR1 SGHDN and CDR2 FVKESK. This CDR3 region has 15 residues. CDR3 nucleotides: TGTGCCAGCAGCCAATCGGTGTCCGTTGGATATGGCTACACCTTC. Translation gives CASSQSVSVGYGYTF.